This T cell receptor (beta chain) was captured in a study of vaccination and CD4 T cells after COVID-19. As for the study in general: The interval from dose two to post-vaccine sampling had a median of 72 days, and it ranged from 14 to 241. Study results and caveats: Convalescent patients displayed a median 86.3% of reactive clones emerging only post-vaccination.

For this clonotype: Its antigen is not identified.

CDR1 SGHTA and CDR2 FQGNSA come from the germline V gene. V was shortened by 6 bases and J by 7 bases, with 15 bases between the two germline ends. This CDR3 comprises 13 residues. Treatment here: approximately 9-day PBMC culture with coronavirus spike peptide pools or control peptides (ViraFEST assay). In the ViraFEST assay, peptide-pool expansion preceded TCR sequencing of expanded clonotypes. Sequencing of cultured CD4+ T cell DNA used the Oncomine TCR Beta short-read assay. Genomic DNA was isolated from cultured CD4+ T cells. TCRdb processed the PCR reads anew with MiXCR; each CDR3 protein has one entry. The sample contains tens of thousands of distinct CDR3 sequences, around half of which appear only once.

Sequenced input: CD4+ T cells from blood, cultured in vitro. The genes are TRBV7-2 and TRBJ1-2; TRBD1 might be the D (6 bases). The source of this sequence is a human donor who had recovered from COVID-19. The CDR3 reads CASSPLGQRGYTF. CDR3 sequence (DNA): TGTGCCAGCAGTCCTTTAGGACAGCGTGGCTACACCTTC.